The TCR beta chain described here comes from a study of blood T cell repertoires in COVID-19. On the study more broadly: COVID-19 samples from acute and convalescent phases originated in the United States, Italy and Spain. In each case, the material was cDNA or gDNA derived from T cells, B-cell-depleted T cells, or PBMCs.

In the original processing: It was from reference gene primer amplification that nucleated cell counts were estimated. Libraries were prepared by immunoSEQ multiplex PCR; TCRdb keeps only in-frame clonotypes and omits some of them. V, J and clone size are taken as reported in that table, and D and trimming were inferred from the DNA itself. In the table there are some 240,000 clones, roughly 88% of which are singletons. V dropped 0 bases and J dropped 5; count of bases not matched to a gene: 5. This CDR3 spans 17 amino acids. Germline V gene lookup returns CDR1 LGHDT and CDR2 YNNKEL (reference sequence).

This TCR was sampled from a woman aged 35 to 49 who had recovered from COVID-19. Sequencing input: peripheral blood. The chain recombines TRBV3-1 (or the pseudogene TRBV3-2) with TRBJ1-6, with 9 bases matching TRBD1. CDR3 in amino acids: CASSQDGGTGNNSPLHF. CDR3 coding DNA: TGTGCCAGCAGCCAAGATGGGGGGACAGGGAATAATTCACCCCTCCACTTT.